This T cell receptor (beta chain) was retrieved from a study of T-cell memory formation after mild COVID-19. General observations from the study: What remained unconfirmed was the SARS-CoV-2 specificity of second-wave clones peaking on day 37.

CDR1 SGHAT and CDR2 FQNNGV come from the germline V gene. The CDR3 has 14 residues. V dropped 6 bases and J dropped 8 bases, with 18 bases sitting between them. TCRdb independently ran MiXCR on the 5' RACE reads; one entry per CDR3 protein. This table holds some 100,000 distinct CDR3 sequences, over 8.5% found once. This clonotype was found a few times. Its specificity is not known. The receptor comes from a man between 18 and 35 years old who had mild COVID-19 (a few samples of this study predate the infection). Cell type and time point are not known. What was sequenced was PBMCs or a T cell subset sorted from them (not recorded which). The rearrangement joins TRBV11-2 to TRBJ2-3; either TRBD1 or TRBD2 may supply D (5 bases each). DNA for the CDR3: TGTGCCAGCAGTATCGGGACCAGTCTCGGTACGCAGTATTTT. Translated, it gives CASSIGTSLGTQYF. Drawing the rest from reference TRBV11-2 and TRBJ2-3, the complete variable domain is EAGVAQSPRYKIIEKRQSVAFWCNPISGHATLYWYQQILGQGPKLLIQFQNNGVVDDSQLPKDRFSAERLKGVDSTLKIQPAKLEDSAVYLCASSIGTSLGTQYFGPGTRLTVL.